This TCR beta chain was recovered during a study of cytomegalovirus exposure and HLA in healthy donors. Study-level information: Tens of millions of unique TCRs, all from HLA-typed donors, were included in an early release of the data.

Vbeta (60) and Jbeta (13) primers were used in the PCR. TCRdb's table, derived via immunoSEQ multiplex PCR, lists solely in-frame clones and lacks some. The data hold some 140,000 clones, with around 85% observed a single time. Study-wide results and limits: The only immune exposure information that was available was CMV serostatus. Diagnosis of cytomegalovirus status made by the classifier reportedly showed high specificity and sensitivity.

As concerns this clone: What it recognizes is unknown.

Per the germline V gene, CDR1 is SNHLY and CDR2 is FYNNEI. CDR3 length equals 18 residues. Trimming pared 3 bases from V and 4 bases from J, leaving 21 bases between. Material for sequencing was PBMCs. The chain has TRBV2 and TRBJ1-4; a weak D match, TRBD1 (6 bases). The TCR comes from a woman aged 30 to 39 in good health and CMV-seropositive. The CDR3 sequence: CASSDLSPWGLGNEKLFF. In DNA form, the CDR3 reads TGTGCCAGCAGTGACCTCAGTCCATGGGGGCTTGGTAATGAAAAACTGTTTTTT.